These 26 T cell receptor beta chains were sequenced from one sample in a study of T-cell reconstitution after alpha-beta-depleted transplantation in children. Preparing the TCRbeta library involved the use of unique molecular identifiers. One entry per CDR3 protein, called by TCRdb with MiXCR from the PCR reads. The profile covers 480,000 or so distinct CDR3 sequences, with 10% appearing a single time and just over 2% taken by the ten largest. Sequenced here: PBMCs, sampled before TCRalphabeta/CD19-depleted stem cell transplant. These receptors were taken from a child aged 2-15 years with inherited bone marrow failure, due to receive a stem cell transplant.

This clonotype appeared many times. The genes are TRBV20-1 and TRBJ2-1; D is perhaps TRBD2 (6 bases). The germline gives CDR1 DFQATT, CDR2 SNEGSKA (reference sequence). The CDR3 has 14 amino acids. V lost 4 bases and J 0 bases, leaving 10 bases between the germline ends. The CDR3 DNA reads TGCAGTGCTAAGGACGGGAGCTCCTACAATGAGCAGTTCTTC. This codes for CSAKDGSSYNEQFF.

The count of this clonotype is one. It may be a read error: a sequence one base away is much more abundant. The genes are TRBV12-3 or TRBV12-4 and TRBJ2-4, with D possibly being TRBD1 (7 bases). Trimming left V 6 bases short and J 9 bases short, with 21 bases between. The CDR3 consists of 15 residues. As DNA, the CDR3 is TGTGCCAGCAGCCAAAACCCCCACAGGGGAGGCATTCAGTACTTC. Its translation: CASSQNPHRGGIQYF.

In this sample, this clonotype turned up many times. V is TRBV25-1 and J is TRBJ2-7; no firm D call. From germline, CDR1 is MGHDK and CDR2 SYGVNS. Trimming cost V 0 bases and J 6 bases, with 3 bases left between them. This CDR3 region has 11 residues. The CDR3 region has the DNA TGTGCCAGCAGTGAATACGGCGAGCAGTACTTC. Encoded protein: CASSEYGEQYF.

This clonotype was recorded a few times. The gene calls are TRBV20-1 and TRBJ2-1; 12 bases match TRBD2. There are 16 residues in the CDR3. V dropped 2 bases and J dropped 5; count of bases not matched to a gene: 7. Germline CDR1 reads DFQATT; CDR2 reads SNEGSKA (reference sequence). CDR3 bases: TGCAGTGCTAGACTAATGACTAGCGGGAGCCACAATGAGCAGTTCTTC. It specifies CSARLMTSGSHNEQFF.

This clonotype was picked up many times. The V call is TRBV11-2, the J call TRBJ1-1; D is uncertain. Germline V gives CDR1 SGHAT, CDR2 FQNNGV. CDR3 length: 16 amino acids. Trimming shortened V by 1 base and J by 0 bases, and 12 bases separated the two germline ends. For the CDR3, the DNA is TGTGCCAGCAGCTTAGTAGGGCTCAAGGTGAACACTGAAGCTTTCTTT. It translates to CASSLVGLKVNTEAFF. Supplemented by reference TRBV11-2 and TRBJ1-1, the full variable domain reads EAGVAQSPRYKIIEKRQSVAFWCNPISGHATLYWYQQILGQGPKLLIQFQNNGVVDDSQLPKDRFSAERLKGVDSTLKIQPAKLEDSAVYLCASSLVGLKVNTEAFFGQGTRLTVV.

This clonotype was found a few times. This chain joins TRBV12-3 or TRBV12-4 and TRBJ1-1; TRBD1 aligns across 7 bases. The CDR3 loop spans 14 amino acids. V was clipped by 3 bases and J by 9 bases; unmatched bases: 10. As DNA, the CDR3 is TGTGCCAGCAGTTTTAGGGGTCCGACAGGGAAAGCTTTCTTT. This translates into CASSFRGPTGKAFF.

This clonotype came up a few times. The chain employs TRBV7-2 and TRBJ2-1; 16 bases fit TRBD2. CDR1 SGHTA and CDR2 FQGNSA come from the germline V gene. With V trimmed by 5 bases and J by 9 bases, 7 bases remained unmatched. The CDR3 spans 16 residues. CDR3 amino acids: CASSLDGTSGRGEQFF. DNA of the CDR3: TGTGCCAGCAGCCTCGACGGGACTAGCGGGAGGGGTGAGCAGTTCTTC.

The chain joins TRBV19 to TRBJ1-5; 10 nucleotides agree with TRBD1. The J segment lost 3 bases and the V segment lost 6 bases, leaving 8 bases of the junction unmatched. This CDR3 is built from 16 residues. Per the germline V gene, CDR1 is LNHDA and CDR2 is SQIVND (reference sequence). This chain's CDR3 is CASSSRDRGYNQPQHF. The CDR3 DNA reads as TGTGCCAGTAGCTCCCGGGACAGGGGATACAATCAGCCCCAGCATTTT.

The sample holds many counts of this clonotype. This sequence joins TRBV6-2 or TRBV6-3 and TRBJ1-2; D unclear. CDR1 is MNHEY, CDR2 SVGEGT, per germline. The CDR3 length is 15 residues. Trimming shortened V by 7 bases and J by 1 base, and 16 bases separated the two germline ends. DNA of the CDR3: TGTGCCAGCACGGCGAGAGGACCGATTAACTATGGCTACACCTTC. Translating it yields CASTARGPINYGYTF.

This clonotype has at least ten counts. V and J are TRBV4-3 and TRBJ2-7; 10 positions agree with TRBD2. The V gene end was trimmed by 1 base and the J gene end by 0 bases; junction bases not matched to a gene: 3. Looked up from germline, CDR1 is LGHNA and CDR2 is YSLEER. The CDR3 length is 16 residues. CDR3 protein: CASSQVASGSSYEQYF. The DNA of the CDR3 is TGCGCCAGCAGCCAAGTAGCTAGCGGGAGCTCCTACGAGCAGTACTTC.

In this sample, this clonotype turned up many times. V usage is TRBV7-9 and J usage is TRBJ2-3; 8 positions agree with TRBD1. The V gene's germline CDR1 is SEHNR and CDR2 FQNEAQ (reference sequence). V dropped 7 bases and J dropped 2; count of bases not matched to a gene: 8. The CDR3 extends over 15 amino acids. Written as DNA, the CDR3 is TGTGCCAGCACCATTCCGGGACAGGTCACAGATACGCAGTATTTT. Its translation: CASTIPGQVTDTQYF.

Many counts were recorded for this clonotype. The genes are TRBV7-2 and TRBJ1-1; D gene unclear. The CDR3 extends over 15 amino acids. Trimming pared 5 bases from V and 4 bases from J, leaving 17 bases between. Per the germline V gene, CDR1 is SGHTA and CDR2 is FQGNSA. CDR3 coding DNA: TGTGCCAGCAGCGTCCGGGCATCAGTTGCCACTGAAGCTTTCTTT. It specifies CASSVRASVATEAFF.

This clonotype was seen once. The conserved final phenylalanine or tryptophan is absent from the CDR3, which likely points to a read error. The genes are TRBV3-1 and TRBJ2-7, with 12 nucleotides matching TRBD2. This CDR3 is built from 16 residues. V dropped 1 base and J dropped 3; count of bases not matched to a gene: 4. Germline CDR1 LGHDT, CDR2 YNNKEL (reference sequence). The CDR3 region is CASSQGTSGTLYEQYL. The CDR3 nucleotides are TGTGCCAGCAGCCAAGGGACTAGCGGGACCCTCTACGAGCAGTACCTC.

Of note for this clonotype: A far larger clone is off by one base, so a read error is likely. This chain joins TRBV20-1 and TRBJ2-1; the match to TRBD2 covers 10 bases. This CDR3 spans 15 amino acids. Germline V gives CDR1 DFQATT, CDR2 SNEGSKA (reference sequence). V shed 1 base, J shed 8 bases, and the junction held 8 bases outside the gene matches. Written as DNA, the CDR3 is TGCAGTGCTAGAGTACTAGCGGGGACCTATTATGAGCAGTTCTTC. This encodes CSARVLAGTYYEQFF.

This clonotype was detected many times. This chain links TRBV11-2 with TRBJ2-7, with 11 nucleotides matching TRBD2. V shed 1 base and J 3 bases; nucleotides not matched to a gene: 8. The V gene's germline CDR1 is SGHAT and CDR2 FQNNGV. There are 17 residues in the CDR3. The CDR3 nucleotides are TGTGCCAGCAGCTTAGTGGGGGGGACTAGCGGATTCTACGAGCAGTACTTC. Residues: CASSLVGGTSGFYEQYF.

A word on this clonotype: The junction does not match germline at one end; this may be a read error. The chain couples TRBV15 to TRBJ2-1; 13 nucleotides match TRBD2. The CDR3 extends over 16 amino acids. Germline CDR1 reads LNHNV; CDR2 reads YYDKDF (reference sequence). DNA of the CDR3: TGTGCCACCAGCAGAGAGGCGGGACTAGCGGGGAATGAGGAGTTCTTC. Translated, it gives CATSREAGLAGNEEFF.

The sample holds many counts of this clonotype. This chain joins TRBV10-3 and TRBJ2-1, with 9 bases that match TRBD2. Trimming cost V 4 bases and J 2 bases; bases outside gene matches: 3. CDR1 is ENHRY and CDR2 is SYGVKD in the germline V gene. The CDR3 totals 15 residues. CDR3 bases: TGTGCCATCAGTGGCGGGAGGGTTACCTACAATGAGCAGTTCTTC. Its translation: CAISGGRVTYNEQFF.

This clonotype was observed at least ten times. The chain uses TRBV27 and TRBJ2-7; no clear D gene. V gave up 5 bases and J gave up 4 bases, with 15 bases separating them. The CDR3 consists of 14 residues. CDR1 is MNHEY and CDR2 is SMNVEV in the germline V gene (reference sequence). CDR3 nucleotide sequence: TGTGCCAGCAGTCCCGGATCAACGGAATACGAGCAGTACTTC. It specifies CASSPGSTEYEQYF.

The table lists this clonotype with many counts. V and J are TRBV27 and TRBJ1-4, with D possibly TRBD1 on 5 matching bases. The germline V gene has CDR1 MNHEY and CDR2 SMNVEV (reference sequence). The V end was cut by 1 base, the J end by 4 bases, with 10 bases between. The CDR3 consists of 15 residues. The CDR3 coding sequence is TGTGCCAGCAGTTTATGGGGGAGAAGTAATGAAAAACTGTTTTTT. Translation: CASSLWGRSNEKLFF.

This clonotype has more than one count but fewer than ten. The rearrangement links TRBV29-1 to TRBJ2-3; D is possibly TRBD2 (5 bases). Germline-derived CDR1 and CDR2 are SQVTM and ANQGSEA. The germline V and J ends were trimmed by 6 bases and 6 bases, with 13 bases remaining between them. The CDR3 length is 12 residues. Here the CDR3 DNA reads TGCAGCGTGAGGGCCGGGTTGGATACGCAGTATTTT. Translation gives CSVRAGLDTQYF.

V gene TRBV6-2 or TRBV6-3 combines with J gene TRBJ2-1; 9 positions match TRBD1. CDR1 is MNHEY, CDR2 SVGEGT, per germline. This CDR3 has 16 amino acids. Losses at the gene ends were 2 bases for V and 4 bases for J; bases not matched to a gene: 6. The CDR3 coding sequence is TGTGCCAGCAGTTACCTTGCCGGGACAGGGTACAATGAGCAGTTCTTC. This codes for CASSYLAGTGYNEQFF.

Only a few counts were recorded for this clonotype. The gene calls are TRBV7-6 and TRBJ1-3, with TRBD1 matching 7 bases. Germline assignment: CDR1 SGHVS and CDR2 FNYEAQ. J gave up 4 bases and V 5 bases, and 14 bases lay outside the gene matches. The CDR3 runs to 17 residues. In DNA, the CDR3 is TGTGCCAGCAGCCAAGGTCGGACAGGAGGGTCCGGAAACACCATATATTTT. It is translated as CASSQGRTGGSGNTIYF. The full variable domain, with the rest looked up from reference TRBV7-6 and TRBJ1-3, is GAGVSQSPRYKVTKRGQDVALRCDPISGHVSLYWYRQALGQGPEFLTYFNYEAQQDKSGLPNDRFSAERPEGSISTLTIQRTEQRDSAMYRCASSQGRTGGSGNTIYFGEGSWLTVV.

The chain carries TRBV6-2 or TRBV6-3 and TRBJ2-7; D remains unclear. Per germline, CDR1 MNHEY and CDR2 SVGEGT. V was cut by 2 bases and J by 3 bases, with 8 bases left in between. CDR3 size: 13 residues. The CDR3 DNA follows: TGTGCCAGCAGTTACGGAATCTACTACGAGCAGTACTTC. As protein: CASSYGIYYEQYF.

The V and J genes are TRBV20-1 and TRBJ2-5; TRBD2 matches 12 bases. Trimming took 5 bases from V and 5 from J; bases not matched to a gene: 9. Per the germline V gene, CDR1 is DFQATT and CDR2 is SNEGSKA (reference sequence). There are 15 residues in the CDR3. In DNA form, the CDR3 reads TGCAGTGCTCCGACTAGCGGGGGAACCAGGGAGACCCAGTACTTC. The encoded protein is CSAPTSGGTRETQYF.

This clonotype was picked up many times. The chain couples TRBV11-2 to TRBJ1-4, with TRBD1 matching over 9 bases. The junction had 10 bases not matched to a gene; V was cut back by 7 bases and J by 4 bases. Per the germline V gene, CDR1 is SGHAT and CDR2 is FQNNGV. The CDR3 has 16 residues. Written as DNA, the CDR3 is TGTGCCAGCACCGACACAGGGGGCAGGGGTAATGAAAAACTGTTTTTT. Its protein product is CASTDTGGRGNEKLFF.

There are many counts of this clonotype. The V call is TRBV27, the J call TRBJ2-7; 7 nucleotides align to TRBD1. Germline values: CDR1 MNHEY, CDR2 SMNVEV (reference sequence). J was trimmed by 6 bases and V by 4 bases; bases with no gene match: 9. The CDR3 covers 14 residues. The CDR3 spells CASSWQQGSTEQYF. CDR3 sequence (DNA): TGTGCCAGCAGTTGGCAACAGGGGTCTACCGAGCAGTACTTC.